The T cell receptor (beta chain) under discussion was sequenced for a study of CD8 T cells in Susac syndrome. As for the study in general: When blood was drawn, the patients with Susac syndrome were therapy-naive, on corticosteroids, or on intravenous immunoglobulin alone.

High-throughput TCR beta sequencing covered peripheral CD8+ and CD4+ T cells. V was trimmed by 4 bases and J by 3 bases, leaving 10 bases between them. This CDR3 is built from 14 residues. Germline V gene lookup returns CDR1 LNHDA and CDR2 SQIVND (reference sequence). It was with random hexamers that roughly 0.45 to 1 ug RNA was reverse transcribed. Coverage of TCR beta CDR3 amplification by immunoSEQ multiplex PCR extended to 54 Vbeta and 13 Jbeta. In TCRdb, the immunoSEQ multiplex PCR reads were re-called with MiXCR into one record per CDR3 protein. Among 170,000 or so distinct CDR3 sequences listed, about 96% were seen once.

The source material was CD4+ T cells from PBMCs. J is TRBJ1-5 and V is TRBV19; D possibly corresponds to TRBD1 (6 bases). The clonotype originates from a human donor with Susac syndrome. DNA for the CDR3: TGTGCCAGTAGTAACTACAGGGACAATCAGCCCCAGCATTTT. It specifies CASSNYRDNQPQHF.